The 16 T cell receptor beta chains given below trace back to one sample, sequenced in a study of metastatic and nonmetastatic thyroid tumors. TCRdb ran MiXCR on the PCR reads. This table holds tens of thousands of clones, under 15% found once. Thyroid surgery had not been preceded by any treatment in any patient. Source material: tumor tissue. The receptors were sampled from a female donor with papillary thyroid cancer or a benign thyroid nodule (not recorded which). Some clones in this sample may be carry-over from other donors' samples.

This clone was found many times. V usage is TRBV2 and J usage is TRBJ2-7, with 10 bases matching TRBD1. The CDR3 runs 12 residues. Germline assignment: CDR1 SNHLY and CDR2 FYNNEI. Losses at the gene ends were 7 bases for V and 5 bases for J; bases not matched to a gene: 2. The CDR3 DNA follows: TGTGCCAGCAAAGGGACAGGGGACGAGCAGTACTTC. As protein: CASKGTGDEQYF.

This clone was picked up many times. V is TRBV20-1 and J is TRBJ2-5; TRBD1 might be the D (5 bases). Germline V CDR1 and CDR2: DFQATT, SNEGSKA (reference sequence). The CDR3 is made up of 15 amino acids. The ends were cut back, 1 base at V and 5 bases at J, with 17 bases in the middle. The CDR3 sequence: CSARGGPGQVETQYF. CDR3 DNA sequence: TGCAGTGCTAGAGGAGGCCCCGGACAAGTGGAGACCCAGTACTTC.

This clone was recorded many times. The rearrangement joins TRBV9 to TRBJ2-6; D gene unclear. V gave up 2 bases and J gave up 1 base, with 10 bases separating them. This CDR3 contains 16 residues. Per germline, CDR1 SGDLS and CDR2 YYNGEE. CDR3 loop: CASSVSEQSGANVLTF. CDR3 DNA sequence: TGTGCCAGCAGCGTCTCCGAGCAGTCTGGGGCCAACGTCCTGACTTTC.

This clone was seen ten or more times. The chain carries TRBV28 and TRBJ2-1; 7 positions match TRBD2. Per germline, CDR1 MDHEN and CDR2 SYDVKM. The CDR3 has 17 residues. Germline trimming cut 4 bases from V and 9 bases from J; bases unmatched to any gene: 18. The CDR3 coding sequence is TGTGCCAGCAGTTCGCCCACCCTAGCGGCCGAGGTGGGTGAGCAGTTCTTC. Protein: CASSSPTLAAEVGEQFF.

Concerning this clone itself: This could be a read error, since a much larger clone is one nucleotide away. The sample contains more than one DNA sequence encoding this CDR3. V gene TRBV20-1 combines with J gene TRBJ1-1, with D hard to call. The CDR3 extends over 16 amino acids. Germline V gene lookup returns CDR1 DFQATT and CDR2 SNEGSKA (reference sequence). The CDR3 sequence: CSARDPSSRMNTEAFF. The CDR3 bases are TGCAGTGCCAGAGATCCGAGTTCCCGAATGAACACTGAAGCTTTCTTT.

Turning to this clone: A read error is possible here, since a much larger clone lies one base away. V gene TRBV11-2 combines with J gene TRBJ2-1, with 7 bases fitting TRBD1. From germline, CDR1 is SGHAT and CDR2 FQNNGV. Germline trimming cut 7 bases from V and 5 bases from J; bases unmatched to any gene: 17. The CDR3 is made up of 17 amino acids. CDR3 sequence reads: CASNAIGQALGNNEQFF. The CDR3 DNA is TGTGCCAGCAATGCAATCGGACAGGCCCTTGGTAACAATGAGCAGTTCTTC.

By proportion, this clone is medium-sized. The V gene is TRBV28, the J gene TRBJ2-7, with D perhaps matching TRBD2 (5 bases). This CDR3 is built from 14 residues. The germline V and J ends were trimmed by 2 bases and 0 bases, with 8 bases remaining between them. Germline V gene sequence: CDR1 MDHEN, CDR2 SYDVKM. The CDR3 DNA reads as TGTGCCAGCAGTTTAGAGGGTTTCTCCTACGAGCAGTACTTC. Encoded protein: CASSLEGFSYEQYF.

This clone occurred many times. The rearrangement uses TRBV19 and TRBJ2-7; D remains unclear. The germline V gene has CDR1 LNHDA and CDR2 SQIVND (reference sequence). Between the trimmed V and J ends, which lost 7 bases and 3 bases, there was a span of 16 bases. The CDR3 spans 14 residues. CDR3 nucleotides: TGTGCCAGTACGCCGGATCAGACCGGCTACGAGCAGTACTTC. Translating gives CASTPDQTGYEQYF.

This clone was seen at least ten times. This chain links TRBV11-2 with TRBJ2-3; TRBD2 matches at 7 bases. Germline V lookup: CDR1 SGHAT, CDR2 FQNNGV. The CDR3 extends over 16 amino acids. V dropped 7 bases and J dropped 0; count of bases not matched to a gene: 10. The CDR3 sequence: CASKEDSGRSTDTQYF. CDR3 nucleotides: TGTGCCAGCAAGGAGGATAGCGGGCGTAGCACAGATACGCAGTATTTT.

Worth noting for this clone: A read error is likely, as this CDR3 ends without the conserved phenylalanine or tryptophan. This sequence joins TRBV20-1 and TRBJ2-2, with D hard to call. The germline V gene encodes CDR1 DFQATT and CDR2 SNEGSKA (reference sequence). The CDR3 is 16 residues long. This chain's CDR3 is CSARNRAGPNTGELFL. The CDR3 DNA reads TGCAGTGCTAGAAATAGGGCAGGACCGAACACGGGGGAGCTGTTTCTT.

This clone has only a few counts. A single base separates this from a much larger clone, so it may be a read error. This CDR3 is CASIQPTGFNTEAFF. The CDR3 DNA sequence: TGCGCCAGCATCCAACCGACAGGGTTTAACACTGAAGCTTTCTTT. The chain has TRBV5-1 and TRBJ1-1; 7 bases fit TRBD1. This CDR3 contains 15 residues. CDR1 and CDR2 from the germline V gene are SGHRS and YFSETQ. V lost 6 bases to trimming and J lost 2 bases; unmatched junction nucleotides: 10.

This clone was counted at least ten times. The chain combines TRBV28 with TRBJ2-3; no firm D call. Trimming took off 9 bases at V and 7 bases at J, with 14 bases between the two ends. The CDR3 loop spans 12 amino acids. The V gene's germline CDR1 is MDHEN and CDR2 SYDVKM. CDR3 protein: CASLRPPHTQYF. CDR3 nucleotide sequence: TGTGCCAGTTTACGTCCCCCCCATACGCAGTATTTT.

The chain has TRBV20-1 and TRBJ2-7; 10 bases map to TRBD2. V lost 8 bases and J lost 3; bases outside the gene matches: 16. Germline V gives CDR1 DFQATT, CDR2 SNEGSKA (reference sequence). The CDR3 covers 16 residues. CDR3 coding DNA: TGCAGTTCCCTGAGGACTAGCGGATCCCCGGTCTACGAGCAGTACTTC. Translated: CSSLRTSGSPVYEQYF.

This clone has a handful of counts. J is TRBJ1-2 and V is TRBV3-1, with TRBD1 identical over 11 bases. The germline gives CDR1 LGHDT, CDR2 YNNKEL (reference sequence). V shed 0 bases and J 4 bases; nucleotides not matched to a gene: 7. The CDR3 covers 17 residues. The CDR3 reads CASSQEPGQGAFYGYTF. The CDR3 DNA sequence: TGTGCCAGCAGCCAAGAGCCCGGACAGGGGGCCTTCTATGGCTACACCTTC.

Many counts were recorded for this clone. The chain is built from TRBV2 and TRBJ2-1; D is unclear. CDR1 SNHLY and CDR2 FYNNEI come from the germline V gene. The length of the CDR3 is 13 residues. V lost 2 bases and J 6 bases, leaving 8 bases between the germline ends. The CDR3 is CASSESLGNEQFF. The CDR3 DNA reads TGTGCCAGCAGTGAATCTCTGGGCAATGAGCAGTTCTTC. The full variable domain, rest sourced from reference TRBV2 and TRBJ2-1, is EPEVTQTPSHQVTQMGQEVILRCVPISNHLYFYWYRQILGQKVEFLVSFYNNEISEKSEIFDDQFSVERPDGSNFTLKIRSTKLEDSAMYFCASSESLGNEQFFGPGTRLTVL.

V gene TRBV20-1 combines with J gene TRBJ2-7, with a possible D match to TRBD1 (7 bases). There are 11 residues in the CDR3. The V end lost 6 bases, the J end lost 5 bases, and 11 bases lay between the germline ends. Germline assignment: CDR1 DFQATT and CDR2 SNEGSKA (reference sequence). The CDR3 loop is CSAQGGNEQYF. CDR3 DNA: TGCAGTGCCCAGGGGGGAAACGAGCAGTACTTC.